Each of the 31 T cell receptor beta chains below was sequenced from the same sample in a study of T cell responses to AZD1222 COVID-19 vaccine. Clones were sequenced by immunoSEQ multiplex PCR, and TCRdb holds only the in-frame ones, with some missing. The table lists approximately 99,000 clones, around nine tenths of them singletons. The sequencing used peripheral blood, collected on day 0 of MenACWY control vaccination. Receptors were obtained from an adult in good health.

The chain joins TRBV5-4 to TRBJ1-2; D uncertain. This CDR3 is 14 amino acids long. Deletions cut 1 base from V and 3 bases from J, with 10 bases between. The germline gives CDR1 SGHNT, CDR2 YYREEE (reference sequence). DNA for the CDR3: TGTGCCAGCAGCTTGATAAGTCAGCACTATGGCTACACCTTC. This codes for CASSLISQHYGYTF.

The chain combines TRBV4-3 with TRBJ2-7; D gene ambiguous. Germline lookup yields CDR1 LGHNA and CDR2 YSLEER. V was trimmed by 0 bases and J by 0 bases, leaving 9 bases between them. CDR3 length: 15 residues. The CDR3 coding sequence is TGCGCCAGCAGCCAAGAGCTGGGAAGCTCCTACGAGCAGTACTTC. Translated: CASSQELGSSYEQYF.

This rearrangement joins TRBV4-2 to TRBJ2-1, with D unclear. Looked up from germline, CDR1 is LGHNA and CDR2 is YNFKEQ. The V end was cut by 2 bases, the J end by 4 bases, with 3 bases between. The length of the CDR3 is 12 residues. The CDR3 region is CASSQWYNEQFF. The CDR3 region has the DNA TGTGCCAGCAGCCAATGGTACAATGAGCAGTTCTTC.

The V gene is TRBV29-1, the J gene TRBJ2-5; the D gene is possibly TRBD1 (5 bases). Per the germline V gene, CDR1 is SQVTM and CDR2 is ANQGSEA. V lost 7 bases and J 2 bases, leaving 11 bases between the germline ends. The CDR3 length is 12 residues. Here the CDR3 reads CSGGKGQETQYF. The DNA for the CDR3 is TGCAGCGGTGGGAAGGGGCAAGAGACCCAGTACTTC. Filled out from reference TRBV29-1 and TRBJ2-5, the complete variable domain reads SAVISQKPSRDICQRGTSLTIQCQVDSQVTMMFWYRQQPGQSLTLIATANQGSEATYESGFVIDKFPISRPNLTFSTLTVSNMSPEDSSIYLCSGGKGQETQYFGPGTRLLVL.

This clone has just a few counts. The chain has TRBV3-1 (or the pseudogene TRBV3-2) and TRBJ1-3, with a tentative D call TRBD1 (5 bases). The CDR3 is 16 residues long. The V end lost 2 bases, the J end lost 2 bases, and 13 bases lay between the germline ends. CDR1 and CDR2 (germline): LGHDT, YNNKEL (reference sequence). The CDR3 loop is CASSQLDWGAGNTIYF. DNA for the CDR3: TGTGCCAGCAGCCAATTAGACTGGGGGGCTGGAAACACCATATATTTT.

The genes are TRBV6-5 and TRBJ1-4, with D unresolved. V dropped 6 bases and J dropped 0 bases, with 8 bases sitting between them. The germline V gene has CDR1 MNHEY and CDR2 SVGAGI. The CDR3 spans 14 residues. CDR3 sequence (DNA): TGTGCCAGCAGGGGCTCTGCAACTAATGAAAAACTGTTTTTT. It is translated as CASRGSATNEKLFF.

J is TRBJ1-1 and V is TRBV12-5; D possibly corresponds to TRBD1 (6 bases). This CDR3 is 15 amino acids long. The V gene's germline CDR1 is LGHNT and CDR2 FRNRAP. The germline V and J ends were trimmed by 3 bases and 1 base, with 12 bases remaining between them. The CDR3 coding sequence is TGTGCTAGTGGTTTAGCCCGGGGGCCGAACACTGAAGCTTTCTTT. Protein sequence: CASGLARGPNTEAFF.

The CDR3 coding sequence is TGCGCCAGCAGCAGGGGACAGCCCCAAGAGACCCAGTACTTC. Residues: CASSRGQPQETQYF. The rearrangement joins TRBV5-1 to TRBJ2-5, with TRBD1 identical over 7 bases. This CDR3 has 14 residues. In germline, CDR1 is SGHRS, CDR2 YFSETQ. V lost 4 bases, J lost 1 base, and 4 bases stayed unmatched.

V usage is TRBV9 and J usage is TRBJ2-5, with 7 bases aligning to TRBD1. The CDR3 is 14 residues long. CDR1 and CDR2 (germline): SGDLS, YYNGEE. Trimming at V came to 4 bases and at J to 5 bases, leaving 8 bases not matched to a gene. The CDR3 DNA reads TGTGCCAGCAGCACAGGGGTGGGAGTGGAGACCCAGTACTTC. This gives the protein CASSTGVGVETQYF. The full variable domain, with the rest looked up from reference TRBV9 and TRBJ2-5, is DSGVTQTPKHLITATGQRVTLRCSPRSGDLSVYWYQQSLDQGLQFLIQYYNGEERAKGNILERFSAQQFPDLHSELNLSSLELGDSALYFCASSTGVGVETQYFGPGTRLLVL.

The chain recombines TRBV19 with TRBJ1-3, with D hard to call. Trimming shortened V by 7 bases and J by 4 bases, and 20 bases separated the two germline ends. The CDR3 spans 16 residues. The germline CDR1 and CDR2 sequences are LNHDA and SQIVND (reference sequence). The CDR3 DNA reads TGTGCCAGTACTCCCCCGCCCGGCCTGGACGGAAACACCATATATTTT. This translates into CASTPPPGLDGNTIYF.

The chain has TRBV24-1 and TRBJ1-1; D gene ambiguous. The CDR3 has 10 residues. Trimming left V 9 bases short and J 7 bases short, with 8 bases between. The germline gives CDR1 KGHDR, CDR2 SFDVKD. CDR3 in amino acids: CATWWGEAFF. The CDR3 DNA sequence: TGTGCCACCTGGTGGGGTGAAGCTTTCTTT.

The rearrangement uses TRBV7-9 and TRBJ1-1; no definite D call. The CDR3 is made up of 17 amino acids. Germline V CDR1 and CDR2: SEHNR, FQNEAQ (reference sequence). Trimming pared 3 bases from V and 0 bases from J, leaving 17 bases between. CDR3 residues: CASSFTPLTHMNTEAFF. CDR3 coding DNA: TGTGCCAGCAGCTTTACCCCCCTCACCCACATGAACACTGAAGCTTTCTTT.

This chain links TRBV3-1 (or the pseudogene TRBV3-2) with TRBJ1-1, with 7 bases matching TRBD1. The CDR3 runs 17 residues. Germline V lookup: CDR1 LGHDT, CDR2 YNNKEL (reference sequence). J gave up 4 bases and V 0 bases, and 11 bases lay outside the gene matches. The CDR3 bases are TGTGCCAGCAGCCAAGACCTCCGGGCAGGGGGAAGCACTGAAGCTTTCTTT. Amino acid sequence: CASSQDLRAGGSTEAFF.

The V and J genes are TRBV5-1 and TRBJ2-6; no clear D gene. CDR3 size: 14 residues. V dropped 1 base and J dropped 2 bases, with 4 bases sitting between them. Germline CDR1 and CDR2: SGHRS and YFSETQ. CDR3: CASSLSPGANVLTF. CDR3 bases: TGCGCCAGCAGCTTGAGTCCTGGGGCCAACGTCCTGACTTTC. Combining the CDR3 with reference TRBV5-1 and TRBJ2-6 gives the whole variable domain KAGVTQTPRYLIKTRGQQVTLSCSPISGHRSVSWYQQTPGQGLQFLFEYFSETQRNKGNFPGRFSGRQFSNSRSEMNVSTLELGDSALYLCASSLSPGANVLTFGAGSRLTVL.

The rearrangement joins TRBV5-1 to TRBJ2-1; 7 nucleotides match TRBD2. The ends lost 1 base at V and 3 bases at J; junction bases unmatched: 4. The CDR3 runs 15 residues. Germline lookup yields CDR1 SGHRS and CDR2 YFSETQ. The DNA for the CDR3 is TGCGCCAGCAGCTTGACTGGCGGGAGCTACAATGAGCAGTTCTTC. Amino acids: CASSLTGGSYNEQFF.

The chain links TRBV5-1 to TRBJ1-1; D unclear. Germline V lookup: CDR1 SGHRS, CDR2 YFSETQ. The CDR3 extends over 13 amino acids. V was trimmed by 0 bases and J by 1 base, leaving 4 bases between them. CDR3 coding DNA: TGCGCCAGCAGCTTGGAGGCGAACACTGAAGCTTTCTTT. Translating gives CASSLEANTEAFF.

The rearrangement uses TRBV4-1 and TRBJ2-3, with D uncertain. Trimming took off 0 bases at V and 5 bases at J, with 12 bases between the two ends. Per the germline V gene, CDR1 is MGHRA and CDR2 is YSYEKL. The CDR3 loop spans 15 amino acids. The CDR3 here is CASSQEVLWQDTQYF. CDR3 nucleotide sequence: TGCGCCAGCAGCCAAGAGGTCTTGTGGCAAGATACGCAGTATTTT.

This chain links TRBV6-5 with TRBJ1-6; 7 bases match TRBD1. V lost 6 bases and J lost 2; bases outside the gene matches: 7. Germline CDR1 reads MNHEY; CDR2 reads SVGAGI. The CDR3 spans 16 residues. The DNA for the CDR3 is TGTGCCAGCAGCTACCGGGACAGTCCCTATAATTCACCCCTCCACTTT. Protein: CASSYRDSPYNSPLHF.

The chain has TRBV11-1 and TRBJ1-1; D is uncertain. CDR1 SGHAT and CDR2 FQDESV come from the germline V gene (reference sequence). There are 14 residues in the CDR3. The ends were cut back, 4 bases at V and 1 base at J, with 10 bases in the middle. The CDR3 coding sequence is TGTGCCAGCAGCTGGGCGGCGGGGAACACTGAAGCTTTCTTT. Translation: CASSWAAGNTEAFF.

The rearrangement links TRBV3-1 (or the pseudogene TRBV3-2) to TRBJ1-2, with D hard to call. This CDR3 is built from 15 residues. Deletions cut 4 bases from V and 2 bases from J, with 14 bases between. CDR1 is LGHDT, CDR2 YNNKEL, per germline (reference sequence). The CDR3 protein is CASSPSVIGNYGYTF. CDR3 nucleotides: TGTGCCAGCAGCCCCTCAGTAATAGGGAACTATGGCTACACCTTC.

The chain links TRBV6-5 to TRBJ2-1; possible D gene TRBD1, 5 bases. Trimming shortened V by 0 bases and J by 4 bases, and 13 bases separated the two germline ends. The CDR3 contains 16 residues. Germline CDR1 is MNHEY and CDR2 is SVGAGI. The CDR3 is CASSYSGRGDYNEQFF. In nucleotides, the CDR3 is TGTGCCAGCAGTTACTCGGGTAGGGGTGATTACAATGAGCAGTTCTTC.

The chain links TRBV19 to TRBJ2-3; 9 bases are shared with TRBD1. Germline CDR1 and CDR2: LNHDA and SQIVND (reference sequence). J was trimmed by 2 bases and V by 5 bases; bases with no gene match: 5. This CDR3 is built from 15 residues. In nucleotides, the CDR3 is TGTGCCAGTAGTGTACAGGGGGCGCCCACAGATACGCAGTATTTT. Its protein product is CASSVQGAPTDTQYF.

This chain connects TRBV4-3 to TRBJ2-7, with TRBD1 as a possible D gene (6 bases). This CDR3 is 17 amino acids long. Trimming pared 1 base from V and 4 bases from J, leaving 20 bases between. Germline lookup yields CDR1 LGHNA and CDR2 YSLEER. The CDR3 sequence is CASSQVVVGGGSYEQYF. The CDR3, as DNA: TGCGCCAGCAGCCAAGTTGTTGTAGGGGGTGGGTCGTACGAGCAGTACTTC.

The genes are TRBV7-2 and TRBJ2-1; 10 positions agree with TRBD1. This CDR3 is built from 14 residues. V was clipped by 3 bases and J by 6 bases; unmatched bases: 2. Germline V gene lookup returns CDR1 SGHTA and CDR2 FQGNSA. In DNA form, the CDR3 reads TGTGCCAGCAGCTTTCGGACAGGGGGCAATGAGCAGTTCTTC. Its protein product is CASSFRTGGNEQFF.

The V and J genes are TRBV19 and TRBJ1-4; D may be TRBD1 (5 bases). The V end lost 1 base, the J end lost 2 bases, and 11 bases lay between the germline ends. CDR3 length equals 16 residues. CDR1 LNHDA and CDR2 SQIVND come from the germline V gene (reference sequence). CDR3 amino acids: CASSIGDRITNEKLFF. CDR3 nucleotides: TGTGCCAGTAGTATAGGCGACAGAATTACTAATGAAAAACTGTTTTTT.

This clone has just a few counts. The gene calls are TRBV5-1 and TRBJ2-6; 10 nucleotides align to TRBD1. The V gene's germline CDR1 is SGHRS and CDR2 YFSETQ. The length of the CDR3 is 17 residues. V gave up 0 bases and J gave up 4 bases; unmatched junction bases: 4. Written as DNA, the CDR3 is TGCGCCAGCAGCTTGGGGGACAGGGGTTCCGGGGCCAACGTCCTGACTTTC. It specifies CASSLGDRGSGANVLTF.

The chain couples TRBV5-1 to TRBJ1-1; no clear D. Germline values: CDR1 SGHRS, CDR2 YFSETQ. With 4 bases removed from V and 2 bases from J, the gap between germline ends came to 12 bases. The CDR3 is made up of 14 amino acids. CDR3 in amino acids: CASSRTNTNTEAFF. Here the CDR3 DNA reads TGCGCCAGCAGCCGAACGAATACAAACACTGAAGCTTTCTTT.

The chain couples TRBV6-1 to TRBJ2-7, with 7 bases that match TRBD2. V shed 2 bases and J 0 bases; nucleotides not matched to a gene: 7. The germline V gene has CDR1 MNHNS and CDR2 SASEGT. The CDR3 is 16 amino acids. DNA for the CDR3: TGTGCCAGCAGTGAATGGGGGGGTGTTAGCTCCTACGAGCAGTACTTC. Protein: CASSEWGGVSSYEQYF.

The J gene is TRBJ1-1, the V gene TRBV6-5, with 11 bases lining up with TRBD1. Germline CDR1 MNHEY, CDR2 SVGAGI. The CDR3 has 14 residues. The V gene end was trimmed by 4 bases and the J gene end by 5 bases; junction bases not matched to a gene: 3. CDR3 region: CASSSGQGGTEAFF. The CDR3, as DNA: TGTGCCAGCAGTTCGGGACAGGGGGGGACTGAAGCTTTCTTT.

This chain links TRBV10-1 with TRBJ2-3; 8 bases line up with TRBD1. The CDR3 covers 16 residues. V shed 2 bases, J shed 2 bases, and the junction held 6 bases outside the gene matches. CDR1 is WNHNN and CDR2 is SYGVQD in the germline V gene (reference sequence). CDR3 sequence: CASSERTGGLTDTQYF. The CDR3 bases are TGCGCCAGCAGTGAGAGAACAGGGGGTCTCACAGATACGCAGTATTTT.

This chain connects TRBV18 to TRBJ1-3, with 9 bases lining up with TRBD1. Germline loops: CDR1 KGHSH, CDR2 LQKENI. The CDR3 is made up of 16 amino acids. V was pared by 0 bases and J by 1 base, with 1 base of the junction left unmatched. CDR3 bases: TGTGCCAGCTCACCACCGGGACAGGGTTCTGGAAACACCATATATTTT. Translating gives CASSPPGQGSGNTIYF.